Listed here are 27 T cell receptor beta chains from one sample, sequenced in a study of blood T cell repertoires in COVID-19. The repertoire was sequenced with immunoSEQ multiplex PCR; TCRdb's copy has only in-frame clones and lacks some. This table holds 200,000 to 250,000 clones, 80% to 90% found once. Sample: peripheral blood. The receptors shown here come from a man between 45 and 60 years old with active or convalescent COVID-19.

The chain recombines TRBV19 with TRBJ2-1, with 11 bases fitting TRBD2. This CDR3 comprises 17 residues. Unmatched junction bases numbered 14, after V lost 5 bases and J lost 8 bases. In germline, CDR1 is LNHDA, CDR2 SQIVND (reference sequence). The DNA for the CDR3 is TGTGCCAGTAGTCCACGGGTAGCGGGGGGGCCTCTTTATGAGCAGTTCTTC. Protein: CASSPRVAGGPLYEQFF.

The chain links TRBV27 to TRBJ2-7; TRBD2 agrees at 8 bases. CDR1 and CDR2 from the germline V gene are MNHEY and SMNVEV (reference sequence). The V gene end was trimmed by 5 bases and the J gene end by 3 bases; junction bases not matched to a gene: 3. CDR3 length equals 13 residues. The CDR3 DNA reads TGTGCCAGCAGTCCCAGCGGGGGCTACGAGCAGTACGTC. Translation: CASSPSGGYEQYV.

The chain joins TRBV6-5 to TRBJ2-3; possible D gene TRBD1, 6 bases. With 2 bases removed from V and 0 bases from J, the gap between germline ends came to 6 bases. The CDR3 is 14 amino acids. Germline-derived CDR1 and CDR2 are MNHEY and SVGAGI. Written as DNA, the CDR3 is TGTGCCAGCAGTTACGACAGGAGCACAGATACGCAGTATTTT. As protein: CASSYDRSTDTQYF.

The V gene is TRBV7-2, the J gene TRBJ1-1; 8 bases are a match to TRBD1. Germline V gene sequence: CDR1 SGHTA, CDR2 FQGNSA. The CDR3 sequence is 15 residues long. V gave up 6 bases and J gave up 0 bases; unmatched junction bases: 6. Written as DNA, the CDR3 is TGTGCCAGCAGGTACCGGGACAGGATGAACACTGAAGCTTTCTTT. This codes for CASRYRDRMNTEAFF.

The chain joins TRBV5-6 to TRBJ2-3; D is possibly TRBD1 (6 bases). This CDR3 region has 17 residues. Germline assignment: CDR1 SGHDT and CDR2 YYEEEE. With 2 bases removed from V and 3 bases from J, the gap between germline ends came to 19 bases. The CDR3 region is CASSFYDRSSSTDTQYF. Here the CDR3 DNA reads TGTGCCAGCAGCTTCTACGACAGGTCCTCTTCTACAGATACGCAGTATTTT.

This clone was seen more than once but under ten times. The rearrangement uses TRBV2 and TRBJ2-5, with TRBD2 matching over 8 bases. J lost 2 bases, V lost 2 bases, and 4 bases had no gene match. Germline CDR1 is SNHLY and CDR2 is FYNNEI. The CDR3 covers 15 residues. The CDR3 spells CASSELAGLQETQYF. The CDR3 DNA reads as TGTGCCAGCAGTGAACTAGCGGGCTTACAAGAGACCCAGTACTTC.

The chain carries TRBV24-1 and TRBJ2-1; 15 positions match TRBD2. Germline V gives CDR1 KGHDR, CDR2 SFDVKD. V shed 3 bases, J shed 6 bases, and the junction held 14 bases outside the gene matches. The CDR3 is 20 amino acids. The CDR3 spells CATSDNANSGLAGGRNEQFF. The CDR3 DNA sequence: TGTGCCACCAGTGATAACGCCAATTCGGGACTAGCGGGAGGCCGCAATGAGCAGTTCTTC.

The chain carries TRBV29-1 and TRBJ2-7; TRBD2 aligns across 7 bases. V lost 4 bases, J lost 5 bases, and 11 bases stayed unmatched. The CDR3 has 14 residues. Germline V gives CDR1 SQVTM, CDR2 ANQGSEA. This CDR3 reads CSVGMGGSRHEQYF. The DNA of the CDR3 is TGCAGCGTTGGAATGGGGGGGAGTCGCCACGAGCAGTACTTC.

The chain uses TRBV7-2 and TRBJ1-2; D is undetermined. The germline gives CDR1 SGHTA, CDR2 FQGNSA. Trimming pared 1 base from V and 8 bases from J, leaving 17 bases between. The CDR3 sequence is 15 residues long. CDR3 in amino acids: CASSLVRDSPGGYTF. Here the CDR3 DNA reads TGTGCCAGCAGCTTAGTACGCGACTCACCCGGAGGCTACACCTTC.

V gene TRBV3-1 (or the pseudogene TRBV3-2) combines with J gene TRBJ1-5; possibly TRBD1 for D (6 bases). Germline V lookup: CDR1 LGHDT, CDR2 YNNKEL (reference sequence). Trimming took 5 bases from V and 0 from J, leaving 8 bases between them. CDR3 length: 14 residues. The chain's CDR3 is CASSFRGSNQPQHF. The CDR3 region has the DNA TGTGCCAGCAGCTTCAGGGGTAGCAATCAGCCCCAGCATTTT.

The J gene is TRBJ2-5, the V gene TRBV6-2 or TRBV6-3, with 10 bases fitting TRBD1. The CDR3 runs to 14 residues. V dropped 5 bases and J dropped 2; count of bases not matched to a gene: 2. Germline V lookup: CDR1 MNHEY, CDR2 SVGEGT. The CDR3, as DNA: TGTGCCAGCAGTGGACAGGGGGGACAAGAGACCCAGTACTTC. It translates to CASSGQGGQETQYF.

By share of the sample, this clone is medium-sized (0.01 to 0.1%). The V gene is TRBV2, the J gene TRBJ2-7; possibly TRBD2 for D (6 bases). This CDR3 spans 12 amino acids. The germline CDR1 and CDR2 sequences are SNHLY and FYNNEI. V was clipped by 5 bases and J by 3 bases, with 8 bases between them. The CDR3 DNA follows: TGTGCCAGCAGTCTTAGCGGCTACGAGCAGTACGTC. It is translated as CASSLSGYEQYV.

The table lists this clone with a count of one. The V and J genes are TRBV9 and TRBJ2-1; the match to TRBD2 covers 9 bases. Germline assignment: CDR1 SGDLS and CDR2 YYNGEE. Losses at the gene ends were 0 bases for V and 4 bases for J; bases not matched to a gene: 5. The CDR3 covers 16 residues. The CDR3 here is CASSVEVAGAYNEQFF. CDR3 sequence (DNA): TGTGCCAGCAGCGTAGAGGTAGCGGGGGCTTACAATGAGCAGTTCTTC.

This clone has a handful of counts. The CDR3 here is CASSPWTSGGAGNEQFF. Written as DNA, the CDR3 is TGTGCCAGCAGTCCCTGGACTAGCGGGGGGGCGGGCAATGAGCAGTTCTTC. The chain employs TRBV28 and TRBJ2-1; 15 bases line up with TRBD2. V gave up 5 bases and J gave up 6 bases; unmatched junction bases: 8. Germline V gene sequence: CDR1 MDHEN, CDR2 SYDVKM. The CDR3 is 17 amino acids.

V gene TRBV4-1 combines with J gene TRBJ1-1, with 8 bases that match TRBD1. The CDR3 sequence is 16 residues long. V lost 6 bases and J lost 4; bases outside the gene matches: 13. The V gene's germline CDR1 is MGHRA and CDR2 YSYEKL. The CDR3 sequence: CASRISNTRGPTEAFF. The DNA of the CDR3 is TGCGCCAGCAGAATCTCGAACACCAGGGGGCCCACTGAAGCTTTCTTT.

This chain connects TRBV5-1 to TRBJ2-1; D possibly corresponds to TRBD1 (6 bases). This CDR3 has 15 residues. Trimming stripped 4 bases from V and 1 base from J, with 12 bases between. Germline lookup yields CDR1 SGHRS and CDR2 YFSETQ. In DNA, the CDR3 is TGCGCCAGCAGCGTCACAGGGATATCCTACAATGAGCAGTTCTTC. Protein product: CASSVTGISYNEQFF.

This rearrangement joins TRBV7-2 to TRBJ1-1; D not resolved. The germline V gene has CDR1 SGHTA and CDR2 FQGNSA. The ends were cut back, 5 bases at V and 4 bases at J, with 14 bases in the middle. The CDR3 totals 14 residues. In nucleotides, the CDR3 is TGTGCCAGCAGCCCTTACTCCGGGTTCACTGAAGCTTTCTTT. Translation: CASSPYSGFTEAFF.

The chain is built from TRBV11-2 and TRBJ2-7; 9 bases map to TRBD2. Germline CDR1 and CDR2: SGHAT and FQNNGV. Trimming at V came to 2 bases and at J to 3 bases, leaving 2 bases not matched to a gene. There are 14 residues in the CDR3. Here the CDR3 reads CASSLIAGVYEQYF. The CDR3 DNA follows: TGTGCCAGCAGCTTAATAGCGGGAGTCTACGAGCAGTACTTC.

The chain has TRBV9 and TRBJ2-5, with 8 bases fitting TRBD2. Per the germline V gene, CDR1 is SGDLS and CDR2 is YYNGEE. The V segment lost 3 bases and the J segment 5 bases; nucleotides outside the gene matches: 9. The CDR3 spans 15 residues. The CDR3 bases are TGTGCCAGCAGCGGGACCGGGACTAGTGGGGAGACCCAGTACTTC. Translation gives CASSGTGTSGETQYF.

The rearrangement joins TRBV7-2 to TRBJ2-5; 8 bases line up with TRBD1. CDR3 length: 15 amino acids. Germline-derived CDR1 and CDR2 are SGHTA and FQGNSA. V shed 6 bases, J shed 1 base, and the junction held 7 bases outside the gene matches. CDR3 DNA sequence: TGTGCCAGCAGTCCCATCAGGGGGCTCCAAGAGACCCAGTACTTC. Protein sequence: CASSPIRGLQETQYF.

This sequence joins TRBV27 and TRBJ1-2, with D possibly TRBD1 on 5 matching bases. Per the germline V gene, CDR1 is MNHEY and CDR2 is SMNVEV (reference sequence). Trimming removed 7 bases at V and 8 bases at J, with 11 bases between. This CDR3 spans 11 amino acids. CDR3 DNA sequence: TGTGCCAGCAAAGCCCGGGGGGGCTACACCTTC. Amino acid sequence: CASKARGGYTF.

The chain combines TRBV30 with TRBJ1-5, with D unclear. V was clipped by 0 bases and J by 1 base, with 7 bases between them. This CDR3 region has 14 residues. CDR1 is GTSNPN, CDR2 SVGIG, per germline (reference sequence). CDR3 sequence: CAWSVEYSNQPQHF. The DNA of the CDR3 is TGTGCCTGGAGTGTAGAGTACAGCAATCAGCCCCAGCATTTT.

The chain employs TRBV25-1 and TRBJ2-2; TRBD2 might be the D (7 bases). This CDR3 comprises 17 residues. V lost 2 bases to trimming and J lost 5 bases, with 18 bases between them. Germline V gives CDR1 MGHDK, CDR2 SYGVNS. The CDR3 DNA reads TGTGCCAGCAGTGAAGGAGGGGGGGCCACGAGGACCGGGGAGCTGTTTTTT. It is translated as CASSEGGGATRTGELFF. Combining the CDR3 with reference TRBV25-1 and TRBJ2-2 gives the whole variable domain EADIYQTPRYLVIGTGKKITLECSQTMGHDKMYWYQQDPGMELHLIHYSYGVNSTEKGDLSSESTVSRIRTEHFPLTLESARPSHTSQYLCASSEGGGATRTGELFFGEGSRLTVL.

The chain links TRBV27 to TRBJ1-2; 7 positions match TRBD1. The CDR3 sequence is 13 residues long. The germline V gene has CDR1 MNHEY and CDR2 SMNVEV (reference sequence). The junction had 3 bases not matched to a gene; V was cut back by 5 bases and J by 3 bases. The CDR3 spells CASSRQGDYGYTF. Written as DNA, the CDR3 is TGTGCCAGCAGTCGACAGGGAGACTATGGCTACACCTTC.

CDR3: CASSKEAQETQYF. CDR3 in DNA: TGTGCCAGCAGTAAGGAGGCACAAGAGACCCAGTACTTC. This rearrangement joins TRBV2 to TRBJ2-5; D is possibly TRBD2 (5 bases). V dropped 5 bases and J dropped 2 bases, with 9 bases sitting between them. From germline, CDR1 is SNHLY and CDR2 FYNNEI. The CDR3 is made up of 13 amino acids. The full variable domain, completed using reference TRBV2 and TRBJ2-5, is EPEVTQTPSHQVTQMGQEVILRCVPISNHLYFYWYRQILGQKVEFLVSFYNNEISEKSEIFDDQFSVERPDGSNFTLKIRSTKLEDSAMYFCASSKEAQETQYFGPGTRLLVL.

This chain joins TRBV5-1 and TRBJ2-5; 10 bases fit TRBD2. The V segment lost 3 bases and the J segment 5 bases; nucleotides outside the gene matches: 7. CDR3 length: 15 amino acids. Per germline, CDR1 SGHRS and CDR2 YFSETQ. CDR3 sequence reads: CASSWGASGGETQYF. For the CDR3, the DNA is TGCGCCAGCAGCTGGGGGGCTAGCGGGGGCGAGACCCAGTACTTC.

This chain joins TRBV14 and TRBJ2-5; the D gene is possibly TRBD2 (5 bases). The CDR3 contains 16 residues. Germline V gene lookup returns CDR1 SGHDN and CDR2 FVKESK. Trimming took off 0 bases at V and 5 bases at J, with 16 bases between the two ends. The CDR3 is CASSQEGGGRRETQYF. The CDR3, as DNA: TGTGCCAGCAGCCAAGAAGGTGGCGGCCGGAGGGAGACCCAGTACTTC. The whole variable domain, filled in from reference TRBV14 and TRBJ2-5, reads EAGVTQFPSHSVIEKGQTVTLRCDPISGHDNLYWYRRVMGKEIKFLLHFVKESKQDESGMPNNRFLAERTGGTYSTLKVQPAELEDSGVYFCASSQEGGGRRETQYFGPGTRLLVL.